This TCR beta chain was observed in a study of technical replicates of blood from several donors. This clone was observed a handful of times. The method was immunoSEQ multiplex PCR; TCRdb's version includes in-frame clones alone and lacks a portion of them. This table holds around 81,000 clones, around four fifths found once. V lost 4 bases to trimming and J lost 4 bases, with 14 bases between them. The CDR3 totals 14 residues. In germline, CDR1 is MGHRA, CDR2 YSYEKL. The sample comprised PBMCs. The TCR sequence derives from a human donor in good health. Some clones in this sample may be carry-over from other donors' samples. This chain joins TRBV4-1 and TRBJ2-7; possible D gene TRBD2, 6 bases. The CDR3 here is CASSPTGTVYEQYF. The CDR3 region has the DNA TGCGCCAGCAGCCCTACGGGGACTGTGTACGAGCAGTACTTC.